These T cell receptor beta chains were read from a single sample in a study of T-cell memory formation after mild COVID-19. TCRdb re-derived calls from the 5' RACE reads in MiXCR, one entry per CDR3 protein. The top ten hold 2% to 2.5% of the sample, which has 200,000 to 300,000 distinct CDR3 sequences, about 16% seen once. Sequences were obtained from PBMCs or a T cell subset sorted from them (not recorded which). The receptors here all came from an adult woman who had mild COVID-19 (a few samples of this study predate the infection). Cell type and time point are not known. CDR3s include the opening cysteine and the closing phenylalanine or tryptophan. Each record gives: clone size, J gene, V gene, D gene, CDR3 protein, CDR3 DNA. D genes are given only for firm matches. A row's size may be missing; if present it is once, few, many or a size class.

. TRBJ1-6 TRBV6-5 TRBD1 CASHRGHGSSPLHF TGTGCCAGCCACAGGGGGCACGGGAGTTCACCCCTCCACTTT
many TRBJ2-1 TRBV6-5 . CASRKKGVNEQFF TGTGCCAGCAGGAAGAAAGGGGTCAATGAGCAGTTCTTC
few TRBJ1-5 TRBV20-1 . CSAAEGGRYSNQPQHF TGCAGTGCTGCTGAGGGCGGACGGTATAGCAATCAGCCCCAGCATTTT
once TRBJ2-5 TRBV9 TRBD2 CASTARAGDGETQYF TGTGCCAGCACCGCCCGGGCGGGAGACGGGGAGACCCAGTACTTC
few TRBJ1-2 TRBV5-4 TRBD1 CASSRRQGSNGYTF TGTGCCAGCAGCCGACGACAGGGATCTAATGGCTACACCTTC
many TRBJ2-7 TRBV5-1 . CASSHSSYEQYF TGCGCCAGCAGCCATAGCTCCTACGAGCAGTACTTC
few TRBJ1-1 TRBV9 . CASSVEGGLMNTEAFF TGTGCCAGCAGCGTAGAAGGGGGACTGATGAACACTGAAGCTTTCTTT
many TRBJ2-6 TRBV20-1 . CSGRGSGANVLTF TGCAGTGGTAGGGGCTCAGGGGCCAACGTCCTGACTTTC
. TRBJ2-7 TRBV12-3/TRBV12-4 . CASTLGNRLGEQYF TGTGCCAGCACCCTAGGAAACAGGTTGGGCGAGCAGTACTTC
. TRBJ1-3 TRBV7-9 TRBD1 CASSPSGGNTIYF TGTGCCAGCAGCCCCTCAGGGGGGAACACCATATATTTT
. TRBJ2-5 TRBV12-3/TRBV12-4 . CASSFGPSQETQYF TGTGCCAGCAGTTTCGGGCCCAGCCAAGAGACCCAGTACTTC
. TRBJ1-1 TRBV9 . CASSGLDGTETEAFF TGTGCCAGCAGCGGTCTTGATGGAACGGAGACTGAAGCTTTCTTT
. TRBJ2-2 TRBV6-5 TRBD2 CASKGLEPTGELFF TGTGCCAGCAAAGGACTAGAACCCACCGGGGAGCTGTTTTTT
. TRBJ2-7 TRBV4-2 TRBD2 CASSLWTSGDYEQYF TGTGCCAGCAGCCTTTGGACTAGCGGGGACTACGAGCAGTACTTC
. TRBJ2-1 TRBV7-2 . CASSLTGLPYNEQFF TGTGCCAGCAGCTTAACAGGCTTGCCCTACAATGAGCAGTTCTTC
few TRBJ2-7 TRBV12-3/TRBV12-4 TRBD1 CASSPQGAHSRAYEQYF TGTGCCAGCAGCCCCCAGGGGGCCCATTCCAGGGCCTACGAGCAGTACTTC
few TRBJ2-3 TRBV6-5 . CASSPKGGMNTQYF TGTGCCAGCAGTCCTAAGGGAGGCATGAATACGCAGTATTTT